A single sample is the source of the 8 T cell receptor beta chains below, sequenced in a study of T cell responses to AZD1222 COVID-19 vaccine. The data were produced by immunoSEQ multiplex PCR, yet TCRdb's version contains in-frame clones alone and is incomplete. The data hold more than 95,000 clones, with roughly nine tenths observed a single time. The sequencing here drew on peripheral blood, taken on day 0 of AZD1222 vaccination. The receptors here all came from an adult in good health.

The CDR3 coding sequence is TGTGCCATCAGCGGGGACAATGAGCAGTTCTTC. Amino acids: CAISGDNEQFF. The V call is TRBV10-3, the J call TRBJ2-1, with D maybe TRBD2 (5 bases). This CDR3 has 11 amino acids. Between the trimmed V and J ends, which lost 6 bases and 5 bases, there was a span of 5 bases. Germline V gene data show CDR1 as ENHRY and CDR2 as SYGVKD.

The genes are TRBV6-5 and TRBJ1-2, with D possibly TRBD1 on 6 matching bases. Trimming took 6 bases from V and 10 from J, leaving 15 bases between them. This CDR3 region has 12 residues. Germline V gene lookup returns CDR1 MNHEY and CDR2 SVGAGI. Here the CDR3 DNA reads TGTGCCAGCAGACCGCAGGGGAGGGACTACACCTTC. Amino acid sequence: CASRPQGRDYTF.

V and J are TRBV6-5 and TRBJ1-1; the D is unclear. The V end lost 4 bases, the J end lost 2 bases, and 8 bases lay between the germline ends. CDR1 and CDR2 (germline): MNHEY, SVGAGI. The CDR3 is made up of 13 amino acids. The CDR3 loop is CASSFRINTEAFF. CDR3 coding DNA: TGTGCCAGCAGTTTCAGGATAAACACTGAAGCTTTCTTT.

The chain has TRBV6-1 and TRBJ1-5; TRBD1 might be the D (6 bases). This CDR3 spans 14 amino acids. With 2 bases removed from V and 9 bases from J, the gap between germline ends came to 14 bases. CDR1 and CDR2 (germline): MNHNS, SASEGT. The CDR3 DNA sequence: TGTGCCAGCAGTGAATTGGGGGGGCGCAGGCCCCAGCATTTT. It encodes CASSELGGRRPQHF.

The rearrangement joins TRBV23-1 to TRBJ2-2, with D possibly matching TRBD2 (6 bases). TRBV23-1 is an ORF, and what it does is uncertain. This CDR3 has 15 amino acids. Deletions cut 6 bases from V and 4 bases from J, with 15 bases between. CDR3 residues: CASSRRGCRTGELFF. DNA of the CDR3: TGCGCCAGCAGCAGGAGGGGTTGTCGCACCGGGGAGCTGTTTTTT.

The chain recombines TRBV9 with TRBJ2-3; 7 bases are shared with TRBD1. Germline-derived CDR1 and CDR2 are SGDLS and YYNGEE. The trim removed 4 bases at V and 0 bases at J, leaving 8 bases unmatched. CDR3 length: 16 amino acids. The CDR3 is CASSSRQGPSTDTQYF. The CDR3, as DNA: TGTGCCAGCAGCTCGCGACAGGGTCCTAGCACAGATACGCAGTATTTT.

This chain connects TRBV28 to TRBJ2-5; D may match TRBD1 or TRBD2 (6 bases each). V lost 10 bases, J lost 5 bases, and 17 bases lay in between. Germline values: CDR1 MDHEN, CDR2 SYDVKM. The CDR3 contains 13 residues. The CDR3 here is CATRRGAGETQYF. The CDR3 DNA sequence: TGTGCCACCCGGAGGGGGGCCGGGGAGACCCAGTACTTC.

CDR3 DNA: TGTGCCAGTAGTATAGGCAGGGGAGGCTACACCTTC. Encoded protein: CASSIGRGGYTF. The genes are TRBV19 and TRBJ1-2; perhaps TRBD1 as D (6 bases). This CDR3 is built from 12 residues. Germline-derived CDR1 and CDR2 are LNHDA and SQIVND (reference sequence). Trimming took 1 base from V and 8 from J, leaving 8 bases between them.